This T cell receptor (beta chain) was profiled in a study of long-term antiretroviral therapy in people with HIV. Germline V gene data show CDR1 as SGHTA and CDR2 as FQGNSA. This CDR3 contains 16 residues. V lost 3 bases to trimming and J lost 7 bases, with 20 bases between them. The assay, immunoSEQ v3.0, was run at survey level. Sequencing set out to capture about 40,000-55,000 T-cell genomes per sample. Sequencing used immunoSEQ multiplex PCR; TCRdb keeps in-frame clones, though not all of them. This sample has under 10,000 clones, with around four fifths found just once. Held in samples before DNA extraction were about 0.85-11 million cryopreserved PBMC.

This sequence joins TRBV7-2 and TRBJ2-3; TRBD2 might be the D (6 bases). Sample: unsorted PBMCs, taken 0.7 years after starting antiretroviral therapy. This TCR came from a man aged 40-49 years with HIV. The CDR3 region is CASSLGTGTQSHTQYF. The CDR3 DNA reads TGTGCCAGCAGCTTGGGAACCGGGACTCAAAGCCATACGCAGTATTTT.